The 15 T cell receptor beta chains listed next were all sequenced from one sample in a study of cytomegalovirus exposure and HLA in healthy donors. Both 60 Vbeta primers and 13 Jbeta primers went into the PCR. Profiled with immunoSEQ multiplex PCR; TCRdb holds only in-frame clones, not every one. The repertoire consists of 90,000 to 120,000 clones, with 55% to 75% occurring once and the leading ten covering around 4%. Material for sequencing was PBMCs. The receptors derive from a man aged 25-45 years in good health and CMV-seropositive.

This sequence joins TRBV27 and TRBJ2-1, with 9 bases fitting TRBD1. With 2 bases clipped from V and 8 bases from J, the junction kept 7 bases outside the gene matches. This CDR3 is 15 amino acids long. Germline V CDR1 and CDR2: MNHEY, SMNVEV (reference sequence). The CDR3 loop is CASSLQDRGYDEQFF. The CDR3 DNA reads TGTGCCAGCAGTTTACAGGACAGGGGTTACGATGAGCAGTTCTTC.

The chain couples TRBV2 to TRBJ2-1; D possibly corresponds to TRBD1 (5 bases). Germline CDR1 SNHLY, CDR2 FYNNEI. Trimming cost V 5 bases and J 2 bases, with 7 bases left between them. This CDR3 has 13 residues. The CDR3 DNA follows: TGTGCCAGCAGTTTGGACACCTACAATGAGCAGTTCTTC. Encoded protein: CASSLDTYNEQFF.

The J gene is TRBJ1-1, the V gene TRBV6-4; possible D gene TRBD1, 6 bases. CDR1 MRHNA and CDR2 SNTAGT come from the germline V gene. The germline V and J ends were trimmed by 4 bases and 8 bases, with 14 bases remaining between them. The CDR3 length is 13 residues. The CDR3 bases are TGTGCCAGCAGTGTAGAGGTTGGGACAGAAGCTTTCTTT. Encoded protein: CASSVEVGTEAFF.

The chain is built from TRBV4-1 and TRBJ2-7; TRBD1 matches 7 bases. Germline-derived CDR1 and CDR2 are MGHRA and YSYEKL. The V and J ends lost 4 bases and 3 bases, in that order; junction bases with no gene match: 6. This CDR3 is built from 14 residues. The CDR3 sequence: CASSPPYRGYEQYF. CDR3 DNA sequence: TGCGCCAGCAGCCCCCCATACAGGGGCTACGAGCAGTACTTC.

Only a few counts were recorded for this clone. No conserved phenylalanine or tryptophan ends this CDR3, so it is likely a read error. The limits of the CDR3 on the DNA are not certain, so only TCRdb's listed CDR3 is given. The genes are TRBV2 and TRBJ2-7; the D call TRBD1 from the table was never checked on the DNA. The germline V gene encodes CDR1 SNHLY and CDR2 FYNNEI. The CDR3 length equals 13 residues, ends included. The CDR3: CASSENIRDRVNI.

The chain joins TRBV30 to TRBJ1-5; no clear D. V shed 0 bases and J shed 7 bases, with 16 bases lying between them. The length of the CDR3 is 15 residues. The germline gives CDR1 GTSNPN, CDR2 SVGIG (reference sequence). Here the CDR3 DNA reads TGTGCCTGGAGTGTAGGAGGTACTGGAGGACAGCCCCAGCATTTT. Translating gives CAWSVGGTGGQPQHF.

V and J are TRBV6-1 and TRBJ1-1; 9 positions agree with TRBD1. With 6 bases clipped from V and 3 bases from J, the junction kept 2 bases outside the gene matches. Germline CDR1 reads MNHNS; CDR2 reads SASEGT. The CDR3 runs 13 residues. The CDR3 reads CASSGQGYTEAFF. CDR3 DNA: TGTGCCAGCAGCGGACAGGGGTACACTGAAGCTTTCTTT.

The genes are TRBV18 and TRBJ1-4; D possibly corresponds to TRBD1 (6 bases). This CDR3 spans 13 amino acids. Germline assignment: CDR1 KGHSH and CDR2 LQKENI. V was pared by 6 bases and J by 5 bases, with 10 bases between. The CDR3 here is CASSGQQNEKLFF. In DNA form, the CDR3 reads TGTGCCAGCTCCGGACAGCAGAATGAAAAACTGTTTTTT.

This chain joins TRBV6-5 and TRBJ2-1; 9 bases fit TRBD2. Trimming cost V 0 bases and J 7 bases; bases outside gene matches: 4. CDR3 length: 15 amino acids. The germline gives CDR1 MNHEY, CDR2 SVGAGI. CDR3 protein: CASSYSGGGANEQFF. The CDR3 DNA follows: TGTGCCAGCAGTTACTCGGGCGGGGGGGCTAATGAGCAGTTCTTC.

J is TRBJ2-1 and V is TRBV18, with TRBD1 matching over 9 bases. The J segment lost 8 bases and the V segment lost 5 bases, leaving 7 bases of the junction unmatched. CDR3 length: 14 amino acids. Germline V gives CDR1 KGHSH, CDR2 LQKENI. Written as DNA, the CDR3 is TGTGCCAGCTCATCGGGACAGGGTTTCGATGAGCAGTTCTTC. Protein product: CASSSGQGFDEQFF.

CDR3 DNA sequence: TGTGCCAGCAGTTACCTTGGGGACAGCTACTATGGCTACACCTTC. Residues: CASSYLGDSYYGYTF. The chain has TRBV6-5 and TRBJ1-2, with 7 bases that match TRBD1. The V segment lost 2 bases and the J segment 3 bases; nucleotides outside the gene matches: 6. The CDR3 length is 15 residues. Germline assignment: CDR1 MNHEY and CDR2 SVGAGI.

The chain joins TRBV19 to TRBJ1-2; D possibly corresponds to TRBD1 (5 bases). This CDR3 has 14 residues. The germline V gene encodes CDR1 LNHDA and CDR2 SQIVND (reference sequence). Trimming took 8 bases from V and 6 from J, leaving 19 bases between them. The CDR3 region has the DNA TGTGCCAGTCAGAAGACAGATTCAACTAATGGCTACACCTTC. This translates into CASQKTDSTNGYTF.

The V call is TRBV9, the J call TRBJ2-2; D is unresolved. Germline lookup yields CDR1 SGDLS and CDR2 YYNGEE. This CDR3 is 15 amino acids long. V was shortened by 6 bases and J by 0 bases, with 12 bases between the two germline ends. CDR3 loop: CASNSLATNTGELFF. As DNA, the CDR3 is TGTGCCAGCAATTCCCTCGCTACGAACACCGGGGAGCTGTTTTTT.

V is TRBV6-5 and J is TRBJ1-1; D is uncertain. Looked up from germline, CDR1 is MNHEY and CDR2 is SVGAGI. The V and J ends lost 7 bases and 1 base respectively, with 10 bases between them. The CDR3 covers 13 residues. The CDR3 region has the DNA TGTGCCAGCATATTACAGTGGAACACTGAAGCTTTCTTT. It translates to CASILQWNTEAFF.

This chain uses TRBV7-8 with TRBJ2-1; TRBD1 might be the D (6 bases). V was trimmed by 5 bases and J by 10 bases, leaving 12 bases between them. The CDR3 covers 12 residues. The germline V gene has CDR1 SGHVS and CDR2 FQNEAQ. CDR3 bases: TGTGCCAGCAGCGTTACCGGGACAGAGCAGTTCTTC. Its protein product is CASSVTGTEQFF.